The sequence of this TCR beta chain was determined in a study of T cell repertoires in cytomegalovirus infection. Study background: The authors relied on CMV epitopes, both recently identified HLA-C-restricted and well-studied HLA-B-restricted. Indicated by public TCR beta signatures were CMV infection and matching HLA type.

TCRdb fed the reads into MiXCR, producing one record per CDR3 protein. The sample lists some 900,000 distinct CDR3 sequences; less than 35% were seen once. V lost 4 bases and J 2 bases, leaving 18 bases between the germline ends. Germline CDR1 reads LGHDT; CDR2 reads YNNKEL (reference sequence). CDR3 length: 16 amino acids. With respect to this clonotype: Its antigen is not known.

General observations from the study: CMV-specific TCR beta clonotypes restricted by HLA-C were the ones dominating the ex vivo response.

The sequence was collected from a human donor in good health (CMV status not recorded). Some clones in this sample may be carry-over from other donors' samples. Material: cultured CD8+ T cells from PBMCs, obtained from culture after CMV antigen stimulation. The chain joins TRBV3-1 to TRBJ2-7, with D perhaps matching TRBD1 or TRBD2 (6 bases each). The CDR3 reads CASSPSGARRAYEQYF. CDR3 DNA sequence: TGTGCCAGCAGCCCATCGGGGGCTAGGAGGGCCTACGAGCAGTACTTC.